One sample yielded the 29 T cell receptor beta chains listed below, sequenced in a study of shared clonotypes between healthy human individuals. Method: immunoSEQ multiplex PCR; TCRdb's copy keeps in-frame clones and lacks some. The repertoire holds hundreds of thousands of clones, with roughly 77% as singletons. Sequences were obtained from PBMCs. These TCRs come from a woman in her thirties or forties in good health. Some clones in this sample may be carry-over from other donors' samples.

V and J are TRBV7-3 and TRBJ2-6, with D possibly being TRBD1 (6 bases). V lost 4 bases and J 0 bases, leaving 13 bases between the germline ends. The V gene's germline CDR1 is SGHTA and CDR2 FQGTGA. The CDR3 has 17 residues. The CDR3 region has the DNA TGTGCCAGCAGCTCGGGACACCATGTCTCTGGGGCCAACGTCCTGACTTTC. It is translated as CASSSGHHVSGANVLTF.

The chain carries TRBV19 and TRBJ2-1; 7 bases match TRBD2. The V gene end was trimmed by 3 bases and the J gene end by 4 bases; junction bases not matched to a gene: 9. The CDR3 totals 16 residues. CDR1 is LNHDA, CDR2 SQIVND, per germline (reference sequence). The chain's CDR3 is CASSIDVSGRYNEQFF. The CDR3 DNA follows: TGTGCCAGTAGTATCGATGTTAGCGGGCGTTACAATGAGCAGTTCTTC.

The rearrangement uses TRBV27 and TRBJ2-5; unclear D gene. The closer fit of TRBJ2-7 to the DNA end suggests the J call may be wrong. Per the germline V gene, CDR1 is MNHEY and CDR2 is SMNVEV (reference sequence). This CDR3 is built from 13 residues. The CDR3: CASSPGSTYEQYF. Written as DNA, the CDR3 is TGTGCCAGCAGCCCGGGCTCCACCTACGAGCAGTACTTC.

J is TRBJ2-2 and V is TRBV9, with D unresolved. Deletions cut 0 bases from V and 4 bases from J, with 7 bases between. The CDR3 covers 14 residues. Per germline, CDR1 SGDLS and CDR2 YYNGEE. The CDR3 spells CASSVELFTGELFF. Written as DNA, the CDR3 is TGTGCCAGCAGCGTAGAACTATTCACCGGGGAGCTGTTTTTT.

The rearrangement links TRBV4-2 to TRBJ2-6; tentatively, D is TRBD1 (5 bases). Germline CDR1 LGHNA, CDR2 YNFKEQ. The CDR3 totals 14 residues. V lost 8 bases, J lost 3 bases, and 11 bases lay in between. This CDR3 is CASRRAGGANVLTF. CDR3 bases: TGTGCCAGCCGCAGGGCTGGTGGGGCCAACGTCCTGACTTTC.

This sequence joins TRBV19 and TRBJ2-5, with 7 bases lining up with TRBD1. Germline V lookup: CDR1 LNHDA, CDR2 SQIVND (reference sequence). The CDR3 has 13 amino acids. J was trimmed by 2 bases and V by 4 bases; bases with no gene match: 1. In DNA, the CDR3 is TGTGCCAGTAGTAGGGGACAGCAAGAGACCCAGTACTTC. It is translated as CASSRGQQETQYF.

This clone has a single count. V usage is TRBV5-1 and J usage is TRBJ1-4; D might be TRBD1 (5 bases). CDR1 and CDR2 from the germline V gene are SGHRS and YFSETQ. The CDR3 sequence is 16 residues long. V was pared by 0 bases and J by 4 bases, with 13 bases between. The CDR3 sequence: CASSLGRDHDNEKLFF. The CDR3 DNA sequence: TGCGCCAGCAGCTTGGGCAGGGACCATGATAATGAAAAACTGTTTTTT.

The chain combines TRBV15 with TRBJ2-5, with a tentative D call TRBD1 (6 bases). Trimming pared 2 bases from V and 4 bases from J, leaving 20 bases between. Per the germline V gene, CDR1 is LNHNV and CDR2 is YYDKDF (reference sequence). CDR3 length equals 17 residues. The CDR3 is CATSRQRMGATGETQYF. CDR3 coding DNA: TGTGCCACCAGCAGACAACGTATGGGGGCCACGGGAGAGACCCAGTACTTC.

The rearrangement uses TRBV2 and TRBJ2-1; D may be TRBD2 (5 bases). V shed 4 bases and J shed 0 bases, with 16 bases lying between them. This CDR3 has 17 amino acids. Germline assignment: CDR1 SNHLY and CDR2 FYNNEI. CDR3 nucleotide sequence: TGTGCCAGCAGTGGTGGAGGAGGTTTTAGCTCCTACAATGAGCAGTTCTTC. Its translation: CASSGGGGFSSYNEQFF.

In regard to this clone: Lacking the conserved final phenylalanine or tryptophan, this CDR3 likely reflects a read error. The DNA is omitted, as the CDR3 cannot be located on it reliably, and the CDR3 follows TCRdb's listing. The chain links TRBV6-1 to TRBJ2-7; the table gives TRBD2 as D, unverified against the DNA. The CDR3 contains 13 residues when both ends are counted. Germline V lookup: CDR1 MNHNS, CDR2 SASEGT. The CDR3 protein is CASSETGGRLADI.

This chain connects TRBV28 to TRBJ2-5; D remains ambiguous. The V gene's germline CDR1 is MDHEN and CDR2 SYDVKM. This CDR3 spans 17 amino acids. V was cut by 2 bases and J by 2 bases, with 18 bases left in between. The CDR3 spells CASSLKASQLGQETQYF. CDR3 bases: TGTGCCAGCAGTTTAAAGGCCTCCCAACTTGGACAAGAGACCCAGTACTTC.

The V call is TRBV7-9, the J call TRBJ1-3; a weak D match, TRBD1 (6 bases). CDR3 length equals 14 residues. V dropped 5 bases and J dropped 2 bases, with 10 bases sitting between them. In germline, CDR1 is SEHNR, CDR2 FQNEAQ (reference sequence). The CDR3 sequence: CASSRTVTGNTIYF. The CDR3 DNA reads TGTGCCAGCAGCCGGACAGTAACTGGAAACACCATATATTTT.

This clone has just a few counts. The CDR3 DNA is TGCAGCGTCGGGACAGGCCTACAAGAGACCCAGTACTTC. Translated, it gives CSVGTGLQETQYF. The rearrangement joins TRBV29-1 to TRBJ2-5; TRBD1 agrees at 8 bases. The V segment lost 6 bases and the J segment 2 bases; nucleotides outside the gene matches: 5. The germline gives CDR1 SQVTM, CDR2 ANQGSEA. CDR3 size: 13 residues.

This chain's CDR3 is CASGRVGPEAFF. The DNA of the CDR3 is TGTGCCAGCGGCCGGGTTGGGCCTGAAGCTTTCTTT. This rearrangement joins TRBV6-5 to TRBJ1-1; D is unclear. The germline gives CDR1 MNHEY, CDR2 SVGAGI. The CDR3 extends over 12 amino acids. Between the trimmed V and J ends, which lost 8 bases and 6 bases, there was a span of 13 bases.

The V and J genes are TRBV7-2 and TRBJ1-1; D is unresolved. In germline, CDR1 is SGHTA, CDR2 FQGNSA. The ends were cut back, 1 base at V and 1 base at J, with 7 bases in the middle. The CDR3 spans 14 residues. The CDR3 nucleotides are TGTGCCAGCAGCTTAGTGGCCGGGAACACTGAAGCTTTCTTT. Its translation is CASSLVAGNTEAFF.

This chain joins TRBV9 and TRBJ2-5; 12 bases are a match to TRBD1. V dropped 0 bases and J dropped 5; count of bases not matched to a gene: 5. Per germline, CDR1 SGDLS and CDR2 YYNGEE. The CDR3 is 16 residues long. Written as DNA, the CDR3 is TGTGCCAGCAGCGTAGGGGACAGGGGGCGGGCTGAGACCCAGTACTTC. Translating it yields CASSVGDRGRAETQYF.

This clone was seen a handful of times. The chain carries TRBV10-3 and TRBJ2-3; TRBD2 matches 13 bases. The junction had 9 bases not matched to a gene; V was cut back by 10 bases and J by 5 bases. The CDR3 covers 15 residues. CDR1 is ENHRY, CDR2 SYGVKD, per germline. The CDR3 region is CATSSGLAGVDTQYF. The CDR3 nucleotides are TGTGCCACCTCGAGCGGACTAGCGGGAGTAGATACGCAGTATTTT.

The CDR3, as DNA: TGTGCCAGCAGTTTTGACTTGATCTACGAGCAGTACTTC. This encodes CASSFDLIYEQYF. The chain couples TRBV28 to TRBJ2-7; no firm D call. V lost 3 bases to trimming and J lost 3 bases, with 9 bases between them. This CDR3 is 13 amino acids long. Looked up from germline, CDR1 is MDHEN and CDR2 is SYDVKM.

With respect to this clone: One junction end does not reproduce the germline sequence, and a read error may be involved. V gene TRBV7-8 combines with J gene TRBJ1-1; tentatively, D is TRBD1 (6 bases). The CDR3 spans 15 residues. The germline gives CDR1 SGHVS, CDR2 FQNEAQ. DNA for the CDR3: TGTGCCAGCACCTTAAGGCAGACAGGTAACACTGAAGCTTTCTTT. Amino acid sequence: CASTLRQTGNTEAFF.

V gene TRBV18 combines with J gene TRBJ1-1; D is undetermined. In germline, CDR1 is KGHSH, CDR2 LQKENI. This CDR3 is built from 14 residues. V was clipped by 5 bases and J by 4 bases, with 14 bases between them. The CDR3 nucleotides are TGTGCCAGCTCATTACAACAGCCTGCCACTGAAGCTTTCTTT. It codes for CASSLQQPATEAFF.

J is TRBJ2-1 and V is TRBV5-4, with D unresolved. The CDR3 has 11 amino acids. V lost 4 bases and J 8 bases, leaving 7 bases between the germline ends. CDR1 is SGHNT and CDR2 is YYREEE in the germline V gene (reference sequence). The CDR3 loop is CASSQEYEQFF. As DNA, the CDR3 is TGTGCCAGCAGCCAGGAATATGAGCAGTTCTTC.

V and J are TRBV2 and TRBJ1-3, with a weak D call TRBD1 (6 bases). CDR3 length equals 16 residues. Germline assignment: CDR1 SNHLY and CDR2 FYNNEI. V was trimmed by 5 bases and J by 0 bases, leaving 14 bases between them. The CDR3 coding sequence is TGTGCCAGCAGTTCCTACCAGGGGCTCTCTGGAAACACCATATATTTT. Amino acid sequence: CASSSYQGLSGNTIYF.

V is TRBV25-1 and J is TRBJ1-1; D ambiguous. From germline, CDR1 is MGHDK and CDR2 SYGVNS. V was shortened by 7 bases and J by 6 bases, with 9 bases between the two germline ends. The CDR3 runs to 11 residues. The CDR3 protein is CASKQSSEAFF. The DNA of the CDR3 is TGTGCCAGCAAACAGTCCTCTGAAGCTTTCTTT.

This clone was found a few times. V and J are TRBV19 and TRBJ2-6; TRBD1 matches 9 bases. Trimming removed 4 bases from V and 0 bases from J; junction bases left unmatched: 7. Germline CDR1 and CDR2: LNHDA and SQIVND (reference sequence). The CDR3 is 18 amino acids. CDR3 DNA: TGTGCCAGTAGTACCAGACAGGGGGTTGGCTCTGGGGCCAACGTCCTGACTTTC. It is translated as CASSTRQGVGSGANVLTF.

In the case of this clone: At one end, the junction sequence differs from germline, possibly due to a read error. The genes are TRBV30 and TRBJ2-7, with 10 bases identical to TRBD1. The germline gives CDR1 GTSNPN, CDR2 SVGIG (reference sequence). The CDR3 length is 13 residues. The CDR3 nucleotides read TGTGCCTGGACCCGCTCAAAGGGGACAGGGGTTTTGTTC. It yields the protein CAWTRSKGTGVLF. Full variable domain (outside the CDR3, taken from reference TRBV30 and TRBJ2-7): SQTIHQWPATLVQPVGSPLSLECTVEGTSNPNLYWYRQAAGRGLQLLFYSVGIGQISSEVPQNLSASRPQDRQFILSSKKLLLSDSGFYLCAWTRSKGTGVLFGPGTRLTVT.

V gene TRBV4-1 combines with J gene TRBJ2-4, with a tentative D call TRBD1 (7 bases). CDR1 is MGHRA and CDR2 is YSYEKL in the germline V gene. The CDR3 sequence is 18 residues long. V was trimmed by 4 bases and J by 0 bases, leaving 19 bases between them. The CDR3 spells CASSPGQAGLVAKNIQYF. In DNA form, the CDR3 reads TGCGCCAGCAGCCCCGGACAGGCGGGACTTGTAGCCAAAAACATTCAGTACTTC.

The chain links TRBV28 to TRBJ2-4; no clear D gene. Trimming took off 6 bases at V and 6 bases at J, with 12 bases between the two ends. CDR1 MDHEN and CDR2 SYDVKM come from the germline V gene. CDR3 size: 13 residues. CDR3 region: CASRPSTRNIQYF. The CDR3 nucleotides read TGTGCCAGCAGACCCTCAACGCGAAACATTCAGTACTTC.

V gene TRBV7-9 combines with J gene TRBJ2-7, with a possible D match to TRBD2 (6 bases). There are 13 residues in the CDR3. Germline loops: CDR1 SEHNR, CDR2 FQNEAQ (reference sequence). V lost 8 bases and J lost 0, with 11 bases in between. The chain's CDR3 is CASWRAGSYEQYF. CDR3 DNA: TGTGCCAGCTGGAGGGCCGGCTCCTACGAGCAGTACTTC.

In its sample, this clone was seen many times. The DNA for the CDR3 is TGTGCCAGCCGGGACAGGGGTGAAAAACTGTTTTTT. It codes for CASRDRGEKLFF. This chain links TRBV2 with TRBJ1-4; 10 bases are shared with TRBD1. Germline-derived CDR1 and CDR2 are SNHLY and FYNNEI. V lost 8 bases and J lost 7; bases outside the gene matches: 1. This CDR3 is built from 12 residues.